In its sample, the clone carrying this TCR beta chain was seen a few times. Method: immunoSEQ multiplex PCR; TCRdb's copy keeps in-frame clones and lacks some. The table has under 250,000 clones, 75% to 90% seen once. The data derive from a study of blood T cell repertoires in COVID-19. About the study: The cDNA or gDNA used as material had been derived from T cells, B-cell-depleted T cells, or PBMCs.

While infection was still active, Seattle patients were enrolled and then followed longitudinally. Germline-derived CDR1 and CDR2 are SGHNT and YYREEE (reference sequence). V lost 4 bases to trimming and J lost 6 bases; unmatched junction nucleotides: 10. The CDR3 covers 16 residues. This sequence originates from a woman in her 70s with COVID-19, enrolled during active disease. The J gene is TRBJ1-6, the V gene TRBV5-4; 7 bases are a match to TRBD1. The sample was peripheral blood. The CDR3 region has the DNA TGTGCCAGCAGCGCGAGGTCACAGGGGTTTAATTCACCCCTCCACTTT. The encoded protein is CASSARSQGFNSPLHF.